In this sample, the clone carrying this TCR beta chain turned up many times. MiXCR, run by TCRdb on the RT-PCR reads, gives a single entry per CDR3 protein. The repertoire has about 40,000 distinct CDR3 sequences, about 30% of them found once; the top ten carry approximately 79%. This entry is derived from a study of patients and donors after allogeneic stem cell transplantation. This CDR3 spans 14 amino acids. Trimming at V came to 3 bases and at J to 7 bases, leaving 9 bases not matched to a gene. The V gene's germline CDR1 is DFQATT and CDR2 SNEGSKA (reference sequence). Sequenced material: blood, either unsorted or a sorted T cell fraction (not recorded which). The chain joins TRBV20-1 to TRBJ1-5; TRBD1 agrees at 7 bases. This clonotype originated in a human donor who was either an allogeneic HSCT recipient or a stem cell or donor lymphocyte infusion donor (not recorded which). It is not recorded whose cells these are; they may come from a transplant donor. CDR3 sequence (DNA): TGCAGTGCTAGGGGAACAGGGGTGGGACAGCCCCAGCATTTT. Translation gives CSARGTGVGQPQHF.